This passage covers 14 T cell receptor beta chains from one sample sequenced in a study of CD8 T cells in ankylosing spondylitis. General study results and limits: Blood of patients with ankylosing spondylitis appeared to be characterized by a TCR beta motif of 8 or 9 highly homologous variants.

These receptors' targets are unknown. TCRdb reprocessed the 5' RACE reads with MiXCR, giving one entry per CDR3 protein. In the table there are fewer than 550,000 distinct CDR3 sequences, about 5.4% of which are singletons. The specimen was blood, either unsorted or a sorted T cell fraction (not recorded which). The receptors originated from a male donor with ankylosing spondylitis.

This clonotype was seen many times. The rearrangement joins TRBV20-1 to TRBJ2-4; tentatively, D is TRBD1 or TRBD2 (5 bases each). The V end was cut by 1 base, the J end by 8 bases, with 12 bases between. The CDR3 has 13 residues. Per germline, CDR1 DFQATT and CDR2 SNEGSKA (reference sequence). CDR3 in amino acids: CSARGTLGDIQYF. The CDR3 bases are TGCAGTGCTAGAGGAACCCTGGGGGACATTCAGTACTTC.

This clonotype has a count of ten or more. The chain carries TRBV6-1 and TRBJ2-3; D remains unclear. Germline V gene sequence: CDR1 MNHNS, CDR2 SASEGT. The CDR3 contains 13 residues. V lost 9 bases to trimming and J lost 1 base, with 11 bases between them. DNA for the CDR3: TGTGCCAGTCTCAGGAAGGGCACAGATACGCAGTATTTT. This codes for CASLRKGTDTQYF.

Many counts were recorded for this clonotype. J is TRBJ1-2 and V is TRBV4-3; no clear D. The CDR3 has 16 residues. Germline V gene lookup returns CDR1 LGHNA and CDR2 YSLEER. The V and J ends lost 0 bases and 3 bases respectively, with 14 bases between them. In nucleotides, the CDR3 is TGCGCCAGCAGCCAAGATGTCCCCCGCCCCGACTATGGCTACACCTTC. Its protein product is CASSQDVPRPDYGYTF.

V usage is TRBV7-2 and J usage is TRBJ1-6; D is uncertain. There are 14 residues in the CDR3. Trimming shortened V by 1 base and J by 8 bases, and 9 bases separated the two germline ends. The germline gives CDR1 SGHTA, CDR2 FQGNSA. The CDR3 loop reads CASSLVRGDSPLHF. Written as DNA, the CDR3 is TGTGCCAGCAGCTTAGTTCGTGGGGATTCACCCCTCCACTTT. The whole variable domain, remainder taken from reference TRBV7-2 and TRBJ1-6, is GAGVSQSPSNKVTEKGKDVELRCDPISGHTALYWYRQSLGQGLEFLIYFQGNSAPDKSGLPSDRFSAERTGGSVSTLTIQRTQQEDSAVYLCASSLVRGDSPLHFGNGTRLTVT.

This clonotype was counted many times. This chain uses TRBV20-1 with TRBJ1-2; 7 nucleotides line up with TRBD1. Germline V lookup: CDR1 DFQATT, CDR2 SNEGSKA (reference sequence). V gave up 3 bases and J gave up 4 bases; unmatched junction bases: 5. The CDR3 consists of 13 residues. CDR3 DNA: TGCAGTGCTAGGGGCGAGGGGGCCTATGGCTACACCTTC. Translating gives CSARGEGAYGYTF.

This clonotype was found many times. V gene TRBV12-3 or TRBV12-4 combines with J gene TRBJ2-3; no firm D call. Trimming stripped 6 bases from V and 2 bases from J, with 3 bases between. The length of the CDR3 is 11 residues. CDR3 coding DNA: TGTGCCAGCAGAACCACAGATACGCAGTATTTT. Amino acids: CASRTTDTQYF.

This clonotype turned up a few times. The chain joins TRBV15 to TRBJ2-7, with no clear D. Germline CDR1 reads LNHNV; CDR2 reads YYDKDF (reference sequence). This CDR3 region has 14 residues. V was cut by 1 base and J by 1 base, with 8 bases left in between. The CDR3 spells CATSRVTRSYEQYF. The DNA for the CDR3 is TGTGCCACCAGCAGAGTCACCCGATCCTACGAGCAGTACTTC.

This clonotype was recorded at least ten times. The gene calls are TRBV7-9 and TRBJ1-4; D unresolved. Looked up from germline, CDR1 is SEHNR and CDR2 is FQNEAQ (reference sequence). V lost 3 bases, J lost 3 bases, and 8 bases lay in between. The CDR3 has 14 amino acids. This CDR3 reads CASSFGGPNEKLFF. CDR3 nucleotide sequence: TGTGCCAGCAGCTTCGGCGGTCCTAATGAAAAACTGTTTTTT.

For the CDR3, the DNA is TGTGCCAGCAGCCAAATAGACAGGGGTCCCTTCGTGGCCCTCCACTTT. Its protein product is CASSQIDRGPFVALHF. This chain connects TRBV3-1 to TRBJ1-6; 8 bases match TRBD1. V lost 2 bases, J lost 14 bases, and 14 bases stayed unmatched. This CDR3 spans 16 amino acids. CDR1 LGHDT and CDR2 YNNKEL come from the germline V gene (reference sequence).

This clonotype was observed many times. The V call is TRBV6-1, the J call TRBJ2-3, with no clear D. V was shortened by 6 bases and J by 5 bases, with 15 bases between the two germline ends. Germline V gene data show CDR1 as MNHNS and CDR2 as SASEGT. The CDR3 sequence is 14 residues long. In DNA, the CDR3 is TGTGCCAGCAGAAGAACTCTAGAGAAAGATACGCAGTATTTT. Amino acid sequence: CASRRTLEKDTQYF.

This clonotype appeared many times. J is TRBJ1-6 and V is TRBV4-3; a weak D match, TRBD1 (6 bases). Germline V gene sequence: CDR1 LGHNA, CDR2 YSLEER. The CDR3 has 13 amino acids. The V gene lost 2 bases and the J gene lost 10 bases, with 9 bases spanning the gap. Here the CDR3 DNA reads TGCGCCAGCAGCCAATACAGGGCCTCACCCCTCCACTTT. This gives the protein CASSQYRASPLHF.

This clonotype came up many times. The V and J genes are TRBV7-2 and TRBJ1-2, with D unresolved. Trimming left V 5 bases short and J 6 bases short, with 10 bases between. The germline V gene encodes CDR1 SGHTA and CDR2 FQGNSA. The CDR3 loop spans 12 amino acids. The CDR3 sequence is CASSPGRDGYTF. In DNA, the CDR3 is TGTGCCAGCAGCCCTGGAAGGGATGGCTACACCTTC.

The chain links TRBV3-1 to TRBJ2-1; 10 bases fit TRBD1. From germline, CDR1 is LGHDT and CDR2 YNNKEL (reference sequence). Trimming cost V 3 bases and J 0 bases; bases outside gene matches: 8. The CDR3 totals 18 residues. The CDR3 protein is CASSHDRGLVFSYNEQFF. The CDR3 bases are TGTGCCAGCAGCCACGACAGGGGGCTAGTCTTCTCCTACAATGAGCAGTTCTTC.

This clonotype was seen at least ten times. The rearrangement joins TRBV5-1 to TRBJ2-2, with 9 bases that match TRBD1. Per the germline V gene, CDR1 is SGHRS and CDR2 is YFSETQ. The CDR3 extends over 14 amino acids. Trimming at V came to 5 bases and at J to 3 bases, leaving 2 bases not matched to a gene. This CDR3 is CASRGTGYTGELFF. In DNA, the CDR3 is TGCGCCAGCAGAGGGACAGGGTACACCGGGGAGCTGTTTTTT.